This TCR beta chain is from a study of T cells in Graves' hyperthyroidism and ophthalmopathy. The V gene's germline CDR1 is SGDLS and CDR2 YYNGEE. V lost 5 bases and J 0 bases, leaving 12 bases between the germline ends. This CDR3 comprises 15 residues. Amplification targeted TCR beta CDR3 regions from RNA transcripts. When the TCR CDR3 underwent first-round RT-PCR, the HTBI primer set was used. TCRdb fed the multiplex PCR reads into MiXCR, producing one record per CDR3 protein. Of around 420,000 distinct CDR3 sequences listed, 15% to 19% are singletons. This sequence originates from a woman between 18 and 30 years old with Graves' hyperthyroidism. The material sequenced was blood. This sequence joins TRBV9 and TRBJ1-3; D is unresolved. The CDR3 loop reads CASSVSGFSGNTIYF. DNA for the CDR3: TGTGCCAGCAGTGTTTCGGGGTTCTCTGGAAACACCATATATTTT.